Below are 26 T cell receptor beta chains sequenced from a single sample in a study of shared clonotypes between healthy human individuals. The repertoire was sequenced with immunoSEQ multiplex PCR; TCRdb's copy has only in-frame clones and lacks some. The data hold about 2.4 million clones, with around 94% observed a single time. Sequenced sample: naive CD4+ T cells sorted from blood. Subset denoted: CD45RA+ positively selected. These receptors were obtained from a young man in good health.

Concerning this clone: Other DNA sequences in this sample translate to the same CDR3. The rearrangement links TRBV7-9 to TRBJ2-3; 7 bases agree with TRBD2. V shed 2 bases and J 1 base; nucleotides not matched to a gene: 6. The CDR3 covers 16 residues. Germline V gene data show CDR1 as SEHNR and CDR2 as FQNEAQ (reference sequence). CDR3 sequence reads: CASSLRASGGTDTQYF. For the CDR3, the DNA is TGTGCCAGCAGCTTACGGGCTAGCGGAGGCACAGATACGCAGTATTTT.

This chain uses TRBV6-1 with TRBJ1-1; D unresolved. The CDR3 extends over 13 amino acids. Germline values: CDR1 MNHNS, CDR2 SASEGT. Deletions cut 4 bases from V and 6 bases from J, with 12 bases between. CDR3 coding DNA: TGTGCCAGCAGTGTCCGGTCGCCCCCTGAAGCTTTCTTT. It translates to CASSVRSPPEAFF.

This chain connects TRBV29-1 to TRBJ2-3; 8 bases line up with TRBD2. Germline CDR1 is SQVTM and CDR2 is ANQGSEA. The CDR3 contains 14 residues. The V and J ends lost 3 bases and 6 bases, in that order; junction bases with no gene match: 8. Here the CDR3 DNA reads TGCAGCGTTGAGAGCGGGAGCCAGACCGATACGCAGTATTTT. This encodes CSVESGSQTDTQYF.

The gene calls are TRBV6-4 and TRBJ2-7; perhaps TRBD1 as D (6 bases). The CDR3 extends over 17 amino acids. The ends were cut back, 2 bases at V and 2 bases at J, with 19 bases in the middle. Germline V lookup: CDR1 MRHNA, CDR2 SNTAGT. This CDR3 reads CASSDRMGWTEPYEQYF. The CDR3 DNA is TGTGCCAGCAGTGACAGGATGGGCTGGACAGAGCCCTACGAGCAGTACTTC.

Notes on this clone: This same CDR3 is encoded by further DNA sequences in the sample. The gene calls are TRBV11-2 and TRBJ1-2, with no clear D. V was clipped by 1 base and J by 2 bases, with 5 bases between them. Germline CDR1 reads SGHAT; CDR2 reads FQNNGV. The CDR3 has 13 residues. CDR3: CASSLGTNYGYTF. CDR3 nucleotide sequence: TGTGCCAGCAGCTTAGGGACCAACTATGGCTACACCTTC.

The chain links TRBV7-2 to TRBJ2-5; 9 bases are shared with TRBD1. Germline assignment: CDR1 SGHTA and CDR2 FQGNSA. The CDR3 runs 14 residues. Trimming removed 3 bases from V and 6 bases from J; junction bases left unmatched: 5. The CDR3 DNA sequence: TGTGCCAGCAGCTTGGGGACAGGGTGGCAGACCCAGTACTTC. Translated: CASSLGTGWQTQYF.

In regard to this clone: In the same sample, other DNA sequences code for this CDR3. The chain carries TRBV5-1 and TRBJ2-1; D is uncertain. Germline V gives CDR1 SGHRS, CDR2 YFSETQ. Trimming shortened V by 0 bases and J by 0 bases, and 7 bases separated the two germline ends. This CDR3 contains 15 residues. CDR3 in DNA: TGCGCCAGCAGCTTGGATGCGAGCTCCTACAATGAGCAGTTCTTC. This gives the protein CASSLDASSYNEQFF. The full variable domain, its missing parts supplied by reference TRBV5-1 and TRBJ2-1, is KAGVTQTPRYLIKTRGQQVTLSCSPISGHRSVSWYQQTPGQGLQFLFEYFSETQRNKGNFPGRFSGRQFSNSRSEMNVSTLELGDSALYLCASSLDASSYNEQFFGPGTRLTVL.

Details on this clone: Other DNA sequences in the sample encode the same CDR3. The J gene is TRBJ2-7, the V gene TRBV10-3; 12 bases fit TRBD1. The CDR3 runs 13 residues. Trimming took 8 bases from V and 4 from J; bases not matched to a gene: 3. Per the germline V gene, CDR1 is ENHRY and CDR2 is SYGVKD. The DNA for the CDR3 is TGTGCCATCGGGACAGGGGGCGGGTACGAGCAGTACTTC. This encodes CAIGTGGGYEQYF.

This chain joins TRBV18 and TRBJ1-4; D may be TRBD1 (6 bases). Germline CDR1 and CDR2: KGHSH and LQKENI. The CDR3 contains 15 residues. Trimming took 6 bases from V and 0 from J, leaving 11 bases between them. CDR3 bases: TGTGCCAGCTCTCAGGACAGAGCAACTAATGAAAAACTGTTTTTT. Translated: CASSQDRATNEKLFF.

On this clone: Compared with germline, one end of the junction differs, possibly owing to a read error. The chain carries TRBV5-1 and TRBJ1-2; tentatively, D is TRBD1 (6 bases). Germline CDR1 reads SGHRS; CDR2 reads YFSETQ. The CDR3 runs to 14 residues. CDR3 DNA sequence: TGCACCAGCAGCCCCGGACAGTATGACTATGGCTACACCTTC. Amino acid sequence: CTSSPGQYDYGYTF.

The chain is built from TRBV30 and TRBJ1-3; perhaps TRBD1 as D (5 bases). The V and J ends lost 1 base and 2 bases respectively, with 6 bases between them. This CDR3 has 13 amino acids. Germline CDR1 is GTSNPN and CDR2 is SVGIG (reference sequence). The CDR3 nucleotides read TGTGCCTGGAGTGAGGGGCCTGGAAACACCATATATTTT. Translating gives CAWSEGPGNTIYF.

The chain combines TRBV7-2 with TRBJ1-2; D is possibly TRBD1 (5 bases). Trimming pared 5 bases from V and 6 bases from J, leaving 16 bases between. The CDR3 length is 14 residues. Germline CDR1 SGHTA, CDR2 FQGNSA. For the CDR3, the DNA is TGTGCCAGCAGCCGGCTTTTGGGGGTGGATGGCTACACCTTC. Translated, it gives CASSRLLGVDGYTF.

This clone was counted a single time. The identical CDR3 is also encoded by other nucleotide sequences in the sample. The chain couples TRBV2 to TRBJ1-5, with D unresolved. Looked up from germline, CDR1 is SNHLY and CDR2 is FYNNEI. V shed 5 bases and J shed 0 bases, with 8 bases lying between them. The CDR3 has 14 amino acids. DNA of the CDR3: TGTGCCAGCAGTCGTGGGGTTAGCAATCAGCCCCAGCATTTT. This codes for CASSRGVSNQPQHF.

The V gene is TRBV5-1, the J gene TRBJ1-4; possibly TRBD1 for D (6 bases). Germline CDR1 reads SGHRS; CDR2 reads YFSETQ. V was clipped by 2 bases and J by 6 bases, with 14 bases between them. This CDR3 has 15 amino acids. DNA for the CDR3: TGCGCCAGCAGCTTCTCAGGGGTTCTTGATGAAAAACTGTTTTTT. Protein: CASSFSGVLDEKLFF.

The chain links TRBV5-1 to TRBJ1-1, with no clear D. CDR3 size: 14 residues. Germline V gene data show CDR1 as SGHRS and CDR2 as YFSETQ. With 5 bases removed from V and 1 base from J, the gap between germline ends came to 12 bases. DNA for the CDR3: TGCGCCAGCAGTCCCCTCGCAGGGAACACTGAAGCTTTCTTT. It yields the protein CASSPLAGNTEAFF.

Remarks on this clone: Other DNA sequences from this sample encode an identical CDR3 as well. The rearrangement uses TRBV6-1 and TRBJ2-7, with D perhaps assigned TRBD1 or TRBD2 (5 bases each). The germline CDR1 and CDR2 sequences are MNHNS and SASEGT. Trimming cost V 4 bases and J 3 bases, with 13 bases left between them. The CDR3 has 14 amino acids. CDR3 in amino acids: CASSVTGTSYEQYF. CDR3 nucleotides: TGTGCCAGCAGTGTGACCGGGACGAGCTACGAGCAGTACTTC.

J is TRBJ2-2 and V is TRBV18; 7 bases align to TRBD1. The V and J ends lost 9 bases and 2 bases, in that order; junction bases with no gene match: 6. Germline V gene data show CDR1 as KGHSH and CDR2 as LQKENI. There are 14 residues in the CDR3. This CDR3 reads CASSDRVNTGELFF. The CDR3 DNA follows: TGTGCCAGTTCCGACAGGGTCAACACCGGGGAGCTGTTTTTT.

V gene TRBV10-1 combines with J gene TRBJ1-4; TRBD1 is a possible D gene (5 bases). The CDR3 runs to 14 residues. The V gene's germline CDR1 is WNHNN and CDR2 SYGVQD (reference sequence). Trimming left V 3 bases short and J 8 bases short, with 13 bases between. CDR3 bases: TGCGCCAGCAGTGAAAACCTTGGGGCGGAAAAACTGTTTTTT. Encoded protein: CASSENLGAEKLFF.

The chain is built from TRBV5-5 and TRBJ1-5; D call uncertain. CDR3 length: 13 residues. Germline values: CDR1 SGHKS, CDR2 YYEKEE (reference sequence). With 0 bases removed from V and 10 bases from J, the gap between germline ends came to 11 bases. In DNA, the CDR3 is TGTGCCAGCAGCTTGGAAACCGGTTTACCCCAGCATTTT. Protein product: CASSLETGLPQHF. Variable domain in full (rest from reference TRBV5-5 and TRBJ1-5): DAGVTQSPTHLIKTRGQQVTLRCSPISGHKSVSWYQQVLGQGPQFIFQYYEKEERGRGNFPDRFSARQFPNYSSELNVNALLLGDSALYLCASSLETGLPQHFGDGTRLSIL.

The rearrangement joins TRBV18 to TRBJ2-1; tentatively, D is TRBD1 (6 bases). Germline V lookup: CDR1 KGHSH, CDR2 LQKENI. V lost 5 bases and J lost 1, with 18 bases in between. The CDR3 has 17 residues. Here the CDR3 DNA reads TGTGCCAGCTCAGGGGAAACAGGGCTTGGGTCCTACAATGAGCAGTTCTTC. Residues: CASSGETGLGSYNEQFF. The full variable domain, with the rest looked up from reference TRBV18 and TRBJ2-1, is NAGVMQNPRHLVRRRGQEARLRCSPMKGHSHVYWYRQLPEEGLKFMVYLQKENIIDESGMPKERFSAEFPKEGPSILRIQQVVRGDSAAYFCASSGETGLGSYNEQFFGPGTRLTVL.

The sample holds one count of this clone. Additional DNA sequences in this sample encode the identical CDR3. The rearrangement uses TRBV5-1 and TRBJ1-1; no reliable D call. Deletions cut 4 bases from V and 4 bases from J, with 8 bases between. Looked up from germline, CDR1 is SGHRS and CDR2 is YFSETQ. The CDR3 extends over 12 amino acids. The CDR3: CASSLSGTEAFF. The CDR3 nucleotides read TGCGCCAGCAGCCTCTCAGGCACTGAAGCTTTCTTT.

CDR3 protein: CASSTLTSGRLNEQFF. In nucleotides, the CDR3 is TGTGCCAGTAGTACTCTGACTAGCGGGAGGCTGAATGAGCAGTTCTTC. The V gene is TRBV19, the J gene TRBJ2-1, with 13 positions matching TRBD2. Germline loops: CDR1 LNHDA, CDR2 SQIVND (reference sequence). J lost 7 bases, V lost 4 bases, and 7 bases had no gene match. CDR3 length equals 16 residues.

As for this clone: Other DNA sequences in the sample encode the same CDR3. The chain recombines TRBV20-1 with TRBJ2-3; D unresolved. Germline-derived CDR1 and CDR2 are DFQATT and SNEGSKA (reference sequence). The CDR3 is 11 residues long. V was clipped by 6 bases and J by 1 base, with 5 bases between them. The CDR3 DNA sequence: TGCAGTGCCCCCCGCACAGATACGCAGTATTTT. This gives the protein CSAPRTDTQYF.

The rearrangement links TRBV11-3 to TRBJ2-2; the match to TRBD1 covers 11 bases. Germline CDR1 is SGHNT and CDR2 is YENEEA. This CDR3 is 16 amino acids long. V lost 5 bases and J lost 6; bases outside the gene matches: 8. CDR3 in amino acids: CASSTFGQGAAGELFF. CDR3 DNA sequence: TGTGCCAGCAGCACCTTCGGACAGGGGGCCGCCGGGGAGCTGTTTTTT. Based on the CDR3 plus reference TRBV11-3 and TRBJ2-2, the full variable domain is EAGVVQSPRYKIIEKKQPVAFWCNPISGHNTLYWYLQNLGQGPELLIRYENEEAVDDSQLPKDRFSAERLKGVDSTLKIQPAELGDSAVYLCASSTFGQGAAGELFFGEGSRLTVL.

The V gene is TRBV10-2, the J gene TRBJ2-5, with 9 bases that match TRBD2. Germline CDR1 is WSHSY and CDR2 is SAAADI. This CDR3 comprises 16 residues. V trimming: 9 bases; J trimming: 4 bases; junction bases outside the gene matches: 15. DNA of the CDR3: TGCGCCAGTTCCTCGGGGACTAGCCTTAGACCAGAGACCCAGTACTTC. As protein: CASSSGTSLRPETQYF.

The chain couples TRBV7-9 to TRBJ2-1, with 9 bases lining up with TRBD1. The germline gives CDR1 SEHNR, CDR2 FQNEAQ (reference sequence). The CDR3 runs to 15 residues. The junction had 16 bases not matched to a gene; V was cut back by 5 bases and J by 14 bases. The CDR3: CASSADLGTGPREFF. CDR3 DNA sequence: TGTGCCAGCAGCGCCGACCTTGGGACAGGGCCCCGCGAGTTCTTC.